This T cell receptor (beta chain) was profiled in a study of CD8 T cells in Susac syndrome. An input of roughly 0.45 to 1 ug of RNA was subjected to reverse transcription using random hexamers. TCRdb reprocessed the immunoSEQ multiplex PCR reads with MiXCR, giving one entry per CDR3 protein. Of more than 150,000 distinct CDR3 sequences detected, about 96% appear once; the ten largest clones hold around 0.12%. The junction had 3 bases not matched to a gene; V was cut back by 3 bases and J by 8 bases. The CDR3 is 13 amino acids. Germline CDR1 reads SGHTA; CDR2 reads FQGTGA. Sequencing of TCR beta drew on CD8+ and CD4+ T cells from blood.

V and J are TRBV7-3 and TRBJ1-2, with 10 bases fitting TRBD1. The sample consisted of CD4+ T cells from PBMCs. The source is a human donor with Susac syndrome. This CDR3 reads CASSFGQGEGYTF. The CDR3 DNA reads TGTGCCAGCAGCTTTGGACAGGGGGAAGGCTACACCTTC.